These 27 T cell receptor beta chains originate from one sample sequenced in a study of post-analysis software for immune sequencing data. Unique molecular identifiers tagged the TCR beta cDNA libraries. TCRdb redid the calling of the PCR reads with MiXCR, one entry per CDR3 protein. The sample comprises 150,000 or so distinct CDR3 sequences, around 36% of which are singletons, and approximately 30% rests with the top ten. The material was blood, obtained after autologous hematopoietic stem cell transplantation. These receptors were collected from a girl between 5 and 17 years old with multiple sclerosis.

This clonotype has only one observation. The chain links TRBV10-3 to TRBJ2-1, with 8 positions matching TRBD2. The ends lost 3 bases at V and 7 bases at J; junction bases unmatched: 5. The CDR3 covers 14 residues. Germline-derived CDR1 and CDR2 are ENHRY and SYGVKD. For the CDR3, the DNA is TGTGCCATCAGTGATAAGCGGGAGCGGAATGAGCAGTTCTTC. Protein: CAISDKRERNEQFF.

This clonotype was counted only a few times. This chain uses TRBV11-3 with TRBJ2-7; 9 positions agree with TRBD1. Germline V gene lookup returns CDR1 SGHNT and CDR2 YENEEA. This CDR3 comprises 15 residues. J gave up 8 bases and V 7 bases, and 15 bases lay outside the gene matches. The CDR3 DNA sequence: TGTGCCAGCAAAGAATCCGGGACAGGGATAGGGCAGCAGTACTTC. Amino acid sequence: CASKESGTGIGQQYF.

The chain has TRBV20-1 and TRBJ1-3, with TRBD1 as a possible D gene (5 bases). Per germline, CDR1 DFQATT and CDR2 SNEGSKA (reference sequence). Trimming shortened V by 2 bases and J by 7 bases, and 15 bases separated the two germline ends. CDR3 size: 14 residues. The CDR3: CSARNDRGENTIYF. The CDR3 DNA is TGCAGTGCTAGAAATGACAGAGGAGAGAACACCATATATTTT.

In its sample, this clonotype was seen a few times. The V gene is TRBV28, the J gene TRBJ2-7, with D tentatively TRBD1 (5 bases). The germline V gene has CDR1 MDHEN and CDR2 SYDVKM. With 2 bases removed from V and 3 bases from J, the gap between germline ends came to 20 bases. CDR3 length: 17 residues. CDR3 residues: CASSLPPQKGLYYEQYF. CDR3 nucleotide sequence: TGTGCCAGCAGTTTACCTCCTCAAAAGGGGCTCTACTACGAGCAGTACTTC.

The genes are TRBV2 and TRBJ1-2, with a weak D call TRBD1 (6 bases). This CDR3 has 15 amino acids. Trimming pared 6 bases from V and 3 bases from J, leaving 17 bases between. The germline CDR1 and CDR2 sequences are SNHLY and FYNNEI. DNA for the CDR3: TGTGCCAGCAGCGGGGGGCCAGGGGCGGACTATGGCTACACCTTC. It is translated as CASSGGPGADYGYTF.

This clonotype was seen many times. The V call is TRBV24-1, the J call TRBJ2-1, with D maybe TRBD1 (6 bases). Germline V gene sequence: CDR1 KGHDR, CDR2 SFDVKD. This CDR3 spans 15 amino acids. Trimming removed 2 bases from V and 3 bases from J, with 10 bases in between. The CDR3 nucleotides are TGTGCCACCAGTGATTCAGGGGTGGACTACAATGAGCAGTTCTTC. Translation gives CATSDSGVDYNEQFF.

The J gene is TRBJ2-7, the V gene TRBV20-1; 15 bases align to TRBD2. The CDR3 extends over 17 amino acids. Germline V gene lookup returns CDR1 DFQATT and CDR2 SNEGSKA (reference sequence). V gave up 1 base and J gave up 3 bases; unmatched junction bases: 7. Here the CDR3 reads CSARAGTSGRFIYEQYF. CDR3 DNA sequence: TGCAGTGCTAGAGCCGGGACTAGCGGGAGGTTTATCTACGAGCAGTACTTC.

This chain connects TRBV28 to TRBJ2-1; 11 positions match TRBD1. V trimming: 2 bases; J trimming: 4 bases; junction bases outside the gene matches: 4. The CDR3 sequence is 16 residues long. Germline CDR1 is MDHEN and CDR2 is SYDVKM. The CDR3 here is CASSLGQGAEYNEQFF. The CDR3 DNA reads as TGTGCCAGCAGTTTAGGACAGGGGGCAGAGTACAATGAGCAGTTCTTC.

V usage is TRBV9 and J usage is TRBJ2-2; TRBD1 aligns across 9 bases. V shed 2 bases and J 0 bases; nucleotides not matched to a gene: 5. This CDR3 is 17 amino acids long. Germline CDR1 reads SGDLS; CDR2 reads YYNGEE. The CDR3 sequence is CASSVTGGIPNTGELFF. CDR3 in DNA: TGTGCCAGCAGCGTTACAGGGGGCATACCGAACACCGGGGAGCTGTTTTTT. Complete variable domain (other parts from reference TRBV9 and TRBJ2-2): DSGVTQTPKHLITATGQRVTLRCSPRSGDLSVYWYQQSLDQGLQFLIQYYNGEERAKGNILERFSAQQFPDLHSELNLSSLELGDSALYFCASSVTGGIPNTGELFFGEGSRLTVL.

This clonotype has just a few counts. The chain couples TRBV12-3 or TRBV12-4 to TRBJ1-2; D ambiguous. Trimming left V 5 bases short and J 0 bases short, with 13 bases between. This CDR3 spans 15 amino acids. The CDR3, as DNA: TGTGCCAGCAGTCCCCCCTCGAAATCTAACTATGGCTACACCTTC. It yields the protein CASSPPSKSNYGYTF.

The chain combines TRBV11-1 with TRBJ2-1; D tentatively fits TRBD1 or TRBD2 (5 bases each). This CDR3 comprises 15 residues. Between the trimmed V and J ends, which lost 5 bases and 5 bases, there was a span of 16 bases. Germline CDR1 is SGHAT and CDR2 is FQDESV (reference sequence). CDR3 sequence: CASSPRERGHNEQFF. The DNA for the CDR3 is TGTGCCAGCAGCCCCCGAGAGAGGGGACACAATGAGCAGTTCTTC. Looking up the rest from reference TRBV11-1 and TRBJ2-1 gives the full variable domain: EAEVAQSPRYKITEKSQAVAFWCDPISGHATLYWYRQILGQGPELLVQFQDESVVDDSQLPKDRFSAERLKGVDSTLKIQPAELGDSAMYLCASSPRERGHNEQFFGPGTRLTVL.

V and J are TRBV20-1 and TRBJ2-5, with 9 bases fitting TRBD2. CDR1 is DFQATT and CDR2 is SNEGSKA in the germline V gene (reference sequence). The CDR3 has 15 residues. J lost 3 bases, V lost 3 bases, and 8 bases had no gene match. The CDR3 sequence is CSASSLAGGKETQYF. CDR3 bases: TGCAGTGCTAGCTCCCTCGCGGGAGGGAAAGAGACCCAGTACTTC.

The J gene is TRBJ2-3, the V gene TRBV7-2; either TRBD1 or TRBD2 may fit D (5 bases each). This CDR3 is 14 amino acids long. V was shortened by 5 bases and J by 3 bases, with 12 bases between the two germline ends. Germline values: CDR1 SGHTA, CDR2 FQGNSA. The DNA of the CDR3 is TGTACCAGCAGCCAGATGGGGGAGACAGATACGCAGTATTTT. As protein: CTSSQMGETDTQYF. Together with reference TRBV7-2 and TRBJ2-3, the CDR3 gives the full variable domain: GAGVSQSPSNKVTEKGKDVELRCDPISGHTALYWYRQSLGQGLEFLIYFQGNSAPDKSGLPSDRFSAERTGGSVSTLTIQRTQQEDSAVYLCTSSQMGETDTQYFGPGTRLTVL.

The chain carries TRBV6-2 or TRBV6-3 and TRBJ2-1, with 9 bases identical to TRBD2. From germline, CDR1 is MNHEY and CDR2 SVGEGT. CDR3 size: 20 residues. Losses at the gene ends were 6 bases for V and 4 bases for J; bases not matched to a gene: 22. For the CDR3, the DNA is TGTGCCAGCAGCCCTGGAGGGAATCTGCTGGCGGGAGGGCCTTACAATGAGCAGTTCTTC. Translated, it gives CASSPGGNLLAGGPYNEQFF.

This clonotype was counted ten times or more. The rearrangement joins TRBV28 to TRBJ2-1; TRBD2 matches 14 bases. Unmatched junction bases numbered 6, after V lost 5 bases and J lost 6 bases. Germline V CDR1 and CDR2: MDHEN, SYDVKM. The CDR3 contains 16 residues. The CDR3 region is CASSPRLAGGPNEQFF. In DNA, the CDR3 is TGTGCCAGCAGTCCGCGACTAGCGGGAGGGCCCAATGAGCAGTTCTTC.

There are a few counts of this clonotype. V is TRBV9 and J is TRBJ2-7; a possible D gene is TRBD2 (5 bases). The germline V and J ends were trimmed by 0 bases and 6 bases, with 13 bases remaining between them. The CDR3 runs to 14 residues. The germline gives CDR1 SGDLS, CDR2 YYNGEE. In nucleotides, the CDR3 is TGTGCCAGCAGCGTAGGCCTCGGGGTAGGCGAGCAGTACTTC. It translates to CASSVGLGVGEQYF.

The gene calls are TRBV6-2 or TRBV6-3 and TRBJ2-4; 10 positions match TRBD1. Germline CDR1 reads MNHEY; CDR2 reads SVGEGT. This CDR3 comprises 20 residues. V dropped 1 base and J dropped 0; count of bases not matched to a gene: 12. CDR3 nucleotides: TGTGCCAGCAGTTACTTCGCGGGACAGGGGCTAGTAGTAGCCAAAAACATTCAGTACTTC. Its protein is CASSYFAGQGLVVAKNIQYF.

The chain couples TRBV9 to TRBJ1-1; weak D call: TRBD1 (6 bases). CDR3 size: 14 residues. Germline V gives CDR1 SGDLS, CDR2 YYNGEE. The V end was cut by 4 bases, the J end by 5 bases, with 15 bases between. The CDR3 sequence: CASSSHEGGTEAFF. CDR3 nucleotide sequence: TGTGCCAGCAGCTCCCACGAAGGGGGGACTGAAGCTTTCTTT.

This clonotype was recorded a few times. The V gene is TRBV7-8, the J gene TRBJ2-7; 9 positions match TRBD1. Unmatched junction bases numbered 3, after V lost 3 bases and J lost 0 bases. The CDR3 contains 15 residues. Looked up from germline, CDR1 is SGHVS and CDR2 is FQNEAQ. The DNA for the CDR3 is TGTGCCAGCAGCTTGAGGACAGGGGACTCCTACGAGCAGTACTTC. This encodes CASSLRTGDSYEQYF.

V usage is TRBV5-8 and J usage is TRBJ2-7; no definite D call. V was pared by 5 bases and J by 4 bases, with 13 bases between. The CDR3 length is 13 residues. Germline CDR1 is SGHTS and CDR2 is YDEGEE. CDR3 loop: CASRPTAEYEQYF. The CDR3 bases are TGTGCCAGCAGGCCTACAGCCGAATACGAGCAGTACTTC.

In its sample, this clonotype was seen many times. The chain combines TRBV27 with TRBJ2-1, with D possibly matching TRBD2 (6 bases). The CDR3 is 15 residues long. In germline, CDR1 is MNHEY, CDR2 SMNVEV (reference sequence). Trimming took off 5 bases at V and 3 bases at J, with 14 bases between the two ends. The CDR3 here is CASSPGGGLYNEQFF. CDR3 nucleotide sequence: TGTGCCAGCAGTCCCGGTGGAGGGCTCTACAATGAGCAGTTCTTC.

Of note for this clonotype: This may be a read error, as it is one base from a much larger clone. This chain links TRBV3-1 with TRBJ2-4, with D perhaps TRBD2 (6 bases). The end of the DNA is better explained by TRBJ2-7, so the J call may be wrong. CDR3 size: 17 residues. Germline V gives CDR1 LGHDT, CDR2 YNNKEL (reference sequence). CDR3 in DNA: TGTGCCAGCAGCCAAGAAAGTCGTGGACTAACGGGAAGCGAGCAGTACTTC. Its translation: CASSQESRGLTGSEQYF.

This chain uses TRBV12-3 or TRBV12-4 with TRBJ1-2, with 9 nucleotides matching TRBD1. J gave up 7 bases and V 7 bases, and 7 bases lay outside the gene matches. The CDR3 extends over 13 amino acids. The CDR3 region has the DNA TGTGCCAGCACCCCGACAGGGGGAGTTGGCTACACCTTC. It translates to CASTPTGGVGYTF.

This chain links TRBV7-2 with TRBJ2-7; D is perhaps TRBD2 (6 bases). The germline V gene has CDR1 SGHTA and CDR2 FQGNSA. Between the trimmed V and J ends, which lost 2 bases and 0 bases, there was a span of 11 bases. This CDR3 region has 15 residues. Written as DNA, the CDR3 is TGTGCCAGCAGCTTATCCGTGGGGGGCTCCTACGAGCAGTACTTC. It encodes CASSLSVGGSYEQYF.

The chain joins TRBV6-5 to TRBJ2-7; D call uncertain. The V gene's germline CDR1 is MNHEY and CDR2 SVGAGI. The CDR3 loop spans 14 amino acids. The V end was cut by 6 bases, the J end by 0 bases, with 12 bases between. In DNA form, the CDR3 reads TGTGCCAGCAGGGTAATGAGTGGCTCCTACGAGCAGTACTTC. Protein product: CASRVMSGSYEQYF.

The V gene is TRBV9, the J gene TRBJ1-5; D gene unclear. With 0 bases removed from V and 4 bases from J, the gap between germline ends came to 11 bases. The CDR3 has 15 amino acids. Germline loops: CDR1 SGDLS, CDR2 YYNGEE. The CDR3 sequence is CASSVGVALNQPQHF. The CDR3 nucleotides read TGTGCCAGCAGCGTAGGGGTAGCCTTGAATCAGCCCCAGCATTTT.

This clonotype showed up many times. CDR3 protein: CASSQLDGANTGELFF. Here the CDR3 DNA reads TGTGCCAGCAGCCAACTGGACGGAGCCAACACCGGGGAGCTGTTTTTT. The chain recombines TRBV3-1 with TRBJ2-2; D ambiguous. V shed 2 bases and J shed 2 bases, with 12 bases lying between them. The CDR3 extends over 16 amino acids. Germline-derived CDR1 and CDR2 are LGHDT and YNNKEL (reference sequence). The full variable domain, in which reference TRBV3-1 and TRBJ2-2 provide the parts outside the CDR3, is DTAVSQTPKYLVTQMGNDKSIKCEQNLGHDTMYWYKQDSKKFLKIMFSYNNKELIINETVPNRFSPKSPDKAHLNLHINSLELGDSAVYFCASSQLDGANTGELFFGEGSRLTVL.